Reported below is one T cell receptor beta chain. Antigen specificity is unknown. The sample originates from a study of OX40 agonist ivuxolimab in advanced cancers. Background on the study: Dose-escalation patients' cancers were hepatocellular carcinoma, melanoma, renal cell or head and neck cancer. A male proportion of 82.7% was recorded, with mean age around 62 years and range roughly 23 to 79.

Germline V gene sequence: CDR1 MNHNS, CDR2 SASEGT. The V end lost 0 bases, the J end lost 7 bases, and 15 bases lay between the germline ends. The CDR3 is 16 residues long. Measured with immunoSEQ multiplex PCR; TCRdb has only the in-frame clones, and not every one. Here the sample spans tens of thousands of clones, 84% being singletons. Study-wide results and limits: Both blood CD4+ and CD8+ T cells showed clonal growth by week 6 at 0.1 to 3.0 mg/kg.

V and J are TRBV6-1 and TRBJ1-4; possibly TRBD1 for D (6 bases). This sequence originates from an adult with an advanced solid tumor such as melanoma, head and neck, liver or kidney cancer. Specimen: CD4+ or CD8+ T cells sorted from blood, collected in a trial of the OX40 agonist ivuxolimab. CDR3 DNA: TGTGCCAGCAGTGAAGCGACAGGCAGGGGAACTGAAAAACTGTTTTTT. Its protein product is CASSEATGRGTEKLFF.